Given below is one T cell receptor (beta chain) in context. In this sample, this clonotype turned up many times. Its specific antigen is unknown. There are no base qualities to consult, and no much larger clone falls within one base. The sample belongs to a study of T cell repertoires in cytomegalovirus infection (dated by TCRdb to about 2019). Turning to the overall study: Peptide stimulations targeted recently identified HLA-C-restricted CMV epitopes, whose presentation resists viral immunomodulation, together with well-studied HLA-B-restricted epitopes. Donor HLA type was relevant to the analysis, as public TCR beta signatures indicated carriage of CMV infection together with the matching HLA type.

Overall study outcomes, separate from this receptor: Cumulative frequency of public TCR beta family members discriminated carriers of CMV infection plus the relevant HLA type in this cohort and an independent approximately 350-donor cohort. The ex vivo response was dominated by HLA-C-restricted CMV-specific TCR beta clonotypes, which also provided the single most frequent clonotype in two of eight donors.

What this sample's treatment or condition label stands for: in vitro stimulation with specific CMV peptide epitopes to enrich CMV-specific T cells. The germline V gene sets CDR1 to SGHTA and CDR2 to FQGNSA. V loses 6 bases, J loses 2 bases, and the germline ends lie 17 bases apart. There are 15 amino acids in the CDR3, from cysteine to phenylalanine inclusive. Only the CDR3 portion is preserved as DNA: 45 bases, with reading frame beginning at the first base. Sequencer: Illumina HiSeq 1500. TCRdb redid the processing of the public reads, applying fastp at Q25 and MiXCR, and retained in-frame beta chains. Each entry is one CDR3 protein sequence, shown with its most common DNA and genes. The sample table holds roughly 730,000 distinct CDR3 sequences, of which about 33% were seen once. In total, the top ten clones hold about 18% of the sample.

The clonotype originates from a human donor in good health (CMV status not recorded). Some clones in this sample may be carry-over from other donors' samples. The chain is made from TRBV7-2 and TRBJ2-7; the D gene could be TRBD1 or TRBD2, each one agreeing over 7 bases. Source: cultured PBMCs, taken from culture after CMV antigen stimulation. The bases read TGTGCCAGCAGGCCCAGGGGGGGGAATACCTACGAGCAGTACTTC. It is translated as CASRPRGGNTYEQYF.